These 28 T cell receptor beta chains were sequenced from one sample in a study of regulatory T cells in long-lasting Graves disease. Assembly of TCR beta libraries relied on iRepertoire HTBI primers together with Arm-PCR of CDR3 regions. One entry per CDR3 protein, called by TCRdb with MiXCR from the multiplex PCR reads. Among around 470,000 distinct CDR3 sequences listed, 11% to 15% were seen once. Time point: newly diagnosed GD, antithyroid drugs for less than 3 months. From PBMCs, RNA was extracted and then used to make the TCR library. Another study also made use of these data, one on T cells in Graves' hyperthyroidism and ophthalmopathy.

Sample: peripheral blood mononuclear cells (PBMCs), taken at new diagnosis, from a patient treated with antithyroid drugs. Receptors were obtained from a woman in her forties or fifties with Graves disease.

The chain carries TRBV11-1 and TRBJ2-7; D possibly corresponds to TRBD2 (5 bases). Trimming removed 1 base from V and 2 bases from J, with 12 bases in between. The germline gives CDR1 SGHAT, CDR2 FQDESV (reference sequence). The CDR3 consists of 15 residues. The CDR3 coding sequence is TGTGCCAGCAGCTTAGTCTCACTAGGAACCTACGAGCAGTACTTC. Protein: CASSLVSLGTYEQYF.

This clonotype has a handful of counts. The gene calls are TRBV2 and TRBJ1-5; D is uncertain. The germline CDR1 and CDR2 sequences are SNHLY and FYNNEI. The CDR3 covers 14 residues. Trimming left V 3 bases short and J 5 bases short, with 11 bases between. In DNA form, the CDR3 reads TGTGCCAGCAGTGATAAGGCCTCCGATCAGCCCCAGCATTTT. This codes for CASSDKASDQPQHF.

This clonotype occurred many times. The V gene is TRBV28, the J gene TRBJ2-1; the match to TRBD2 covers 10 bases. Germline V gives CDR1 MDHEN, CDR2 SYDVKM. V gave up 6 bases and J gave up 2 bases; unmatched junction bases: 4. The CDR3 length is 15 residues. The CDR3 is CASSRGTSAYNEQFF. CDR3 bases: TGTGCCAGCAGCCGCGGGACTAGCGCCTACAATGAGCAGTTCTTC.

In regard to this clonotype: This may come from a read error, since a much larger clone is one base off. The V gene is TRBV28, the J gene TRBJ2-2; 12 nucleotides line up with TRBD2. Per the germline V gene, CDR1 is MDHEN and CDR2 is SYDVKM. The CDR3 totals 16 residues. Here the CDR3 reads CASSPTSGSLGGGLFF. The CDR3, as DNA: TGTGCCAGCAGTCCGACTAGCGGGAGTCTGGGCGGGGGGCTGTTTTTT.

This clonotype was seen a handful of times. The chain combines TRBV9 with TRBJ2-7, with D perhaps assigned TRBD1 or TRBD2 (5 bases each). From germline, CDR1 is SGDLS and CDR2 YYNGEE. Trimming removed 0 bases at V and 3 bases at J, with 16 bases between. The CDR3 is made up of 16 amino acids. In DNA form, the CDR3 reads TGTGCCAGCAGCGTAGGTTGGGGGAGCCCCCGCTACGAGCAGTACTTC. This gives the protein CASSVGWGSPRYEQYF.

There are many counts of this clonotype. This chain connects TRBV11-3 to TRBJ2-2; TRBD2 matches 9 bases. The CDR3 has 16 amino acids. Per the germline V gene, CDR1 is SGHNT and CDR2 is YENEEA. Unmatched junction bases numbered 10, after V lost 4 bases and J lost 7 bases. This CDR3 is CASSSTSGWDGGELFF. The CDR3, as DNA: TGTGCCAGCAGCTCCACTAGCGGGTGGGACGGCGGGGAGCTGTTTTTT.

This clonotype was found a few times. This rearrangement joins TRBV10-3 to TRBJ1-2, with TRBD1 matching 9 bases. After removal of 6 bases from V and 6 bases from J, the junction contained 5 bases not matched to a gene. The germline V gene encodes CDR1 ENHRY and CDR2 SYGVKD. The CDR3 runs to 13 residues. Here the CDR3 reads CAISPRDRDGYTF. DNA for the CDR3: TGTGCCATCAGCCCCCGGGACAGGGATGGCTACACCTTC.

This clonotype was recorded many times. This CDR3 reads CASSILREGEAFF. The CDR3 DNA is TGTGCCAGCAGTATACTCAGGGAGGGTGAAGCTTTCTTT. This chain uses TRBV2 with TRBJ1-1; possibly TRBD1 for D (5 bases). Looked up from germline, CDR1 is SNHLY and CDR2 is FYNNEI. This CDR3 spans 13 amino acids. V lost 5 bases to trimming and J lost 7 bases, with 14 bases between them.

J is TRBJ1-1 and V is TRBV5-1; D ambiguous. CDR1 and CDR2 from the germline V gene are SGHRS and YFSETQ. V was shortened by 2 bases and J by 2 bases, with 10 bases between the two germline ends. The CDR3 is 14 amino acids. The CDR3 protein is CASSLATDNTEAFF. Here the CDR3 DNA reads TGCGCCAGCAGCTTAGCTACAGATAACACTGAAGCTTTCTTT.

J is TRBJ2-1 and V is TRBV13, with D perhaps matching TRBD1 or TRBD2 (5 bases each). This CDR3 has 15 amino acids. V was pared by 6 bases and J by 4 bases, with 16 bases between. Germline assignment: CDR1 PRHDT and CDR2 FYEKMQ (reference sequence). The CDR3 DNA is TGTGCCAGCAGATTCGAGGGGTCAAGTTACAATGAGCAGTTCTTC. Translation gives CASRFEGSSYNEQFF.

The chain has TRBV27 and TRBJ2-5; 9 positions agree with TRBD1. The CDR3 consists of 16 residues. Losses at the gene ends were 4 bases for V and 2 bases for J; bases not matched to a gene: 8. The germline CDR1 and CDR2 sequences are MNHEY and SMNVEV (reference sequence). The CDR3 nucleotides are TGTGCCAGCAGTTCTATCCGGGACAGGGCACAAGAGACCCAGTACTTC. Translated: CASSSIRDRAQETQYF.

As concerns this clonotype: Possible read error: a much larger clone is one base away. This sequence joins TRBV28 and TRBJ2-1; 10 bases are a match to TRBD1. The trim removed 5 bases at V and 10 bases at J, leaving 11 bases unmatched. There are 15 residues in the CDR3. Germline-derived CDR1 and CDR2 are MDHEN and SYDVKM. The CDR3 region is CASSTWDRGIKEQFF. The DNA for the CDR3 is TGTGCCAGCAGTACCTGGGACAGGGGAATAAAAGAGCAGTTCTTC.

The sample holds many counts of this clonotype. This chain joins TRBV28 and TRBJ2-3; 8 bases agree with TRBD2. V gave up 2 bases and J gave up 6 bases; unmatched junction bases: 13. This CDR3 has 17 amino acids. From germline, CDR1 is MDHEN and CDR2 SYDVKM. The CDR3 is CASSLTFTSGGGDTQYF. DNA of the CDR3: TGTGCCAGCAGTTTAACCTTTACTAGCGGAGGAGGGGATACGCAGTATTTT.

In this sample, this clonotype turned up many times. This sequence joins TRBV12-3 or TRBV12-4 and TRBJ1-1; 7 nucleotides align to TRBD1. This CDR3 has 13 amino acids. Trimming took 5 bases from V and 4 from J; bases not matched to a gene: 4. The CDR3 sequence is CASSGGTATEAFF. The CDR3, as DNA: TGTGCCAGCAGTGGAGGGACAGCCACTGAAGCTTTCTTT.

Turning to this clonotype: A much larger clone lies one base from this, so it may be a read error. V is TRBV7-3 and J is TRBJ2-3, with TRBD2 as a possible D gene (7 bases). The CDR3 has 16 amino acids. Germline V CDR1 and CDR2: SGHTA, FQGTGA. The CDR3 loop is CASGLKGWGGPDTQYF. DNA for the CDR3: TGTGCCAGCGGCTTAAAGGGGTGGGGGGGGCCAGATACGCAGTATTTT.

This clonotype has at least ten counts. The chain links TRBV3-1 to TRBJ2-1, with D perhaps matching TRBD2 (5 bases). Trimming stripped 1 base from V and 2 bases from J, with 18 bases between. Germline values: CDR1 LGHDT, CDR2 YNNKEL (reference sequence). The CDR3 has 18 amino acids. The CDR3 bases are TGTGCCAGCAGCCAAGCCCCGGGGAGATGGAGTGCCTACAATGAGCAGTTCTTC. Translation: CASSQAPGRWSAYNEQFF.

The chain uses TRBV12-3 or TRBV12-4 and TRBJ2-4; no definite D call. The CDR3 has 12 amino acids. The V end was cut by 4 bases, the J end by 5 bases, with 6 bases between. CDR3 sequence reads: CASSSVENIQYF. The CDR3 DNA sequence: TGTGCCAGCAGTTCCGTCGAAAACATTCAGTACTTC.

This clonotype was seen more than once but under ten times. This chain uses TRBV4-1 with TRBJ2-2; 9 positions match TRBD1. Germline trimming cut 3 bases from V and 5 bases from J; bases unmatched to any gene: 7. CDR1 and CDR2 (germline): MGHRA, YSYEKL. The CDR3 has 16 amino acids. DNA for the CDR3: TGCGCCAGCAGCCATGGGGGACAGGGAGGAACCGGGGAGCTGTTTTTT. As protein: CASSHGGQGGTGELFF.

This clonotype was observed many times. This chain links TRBV2 with TRBJ2-2; 9 bases align to TRBD2. J lost 3 bases, V lost 5 bases, and 4 bases had no gene match. The germline gives CDR1 SNHLY, CDR2 FYNNEI. The CDR3 consists of 15 residues. The CDR3 protein is CASSWASGDTGELFF. The CDR3 DNA reads TGTGCCAGCAGTTGGGCTAGCGGGGACACCGGGGAGCTGTTTTTT.

This clonotype was observed at least ten times. The gene calls are TRBV11-2 and TRBJ2-7; 7 bases match TRBD2. With 0 bases clipped from V and 3 bases from J, the junction kept 2 bases outside the gene matches. Per the germline V gene, CDR1 is SGHAT and CDR2 is FQNNGV. This CDR3 is built from 14 residues. The CDR3 DNA reads TGTGCCAGCAGCTTAGATTGGGACTACTACGAGCAGTACTTC. Protein product: CASSLDWDYYEQYF.

This clonotype was observed at least ten times. V and J are TRBV28 and TRBJ2-3; D call uncertain. The CDR3 sequence is 13 residues long. The V gene lost 3 bases and the J gene lost 8 bases, with 12 bases spanning the gap. Germline V gives CDR1 MDHEN, CDR2 SYDVKM. The CDR3 nucleotides are TGTGCCAGCAGTTTTGCGGCGAGCAGTACGCAGTATTTT. It translates to CASSFAASSTQYF.

This clonotype was seen only a few times. The genes are TRBV3-1 and TRBJ2-7; D gene ambiguous. CDR1 LGHDT and CDR2 YNNKEL come from the germline V gene (reference sequence). The CDR3 contains 15 residues. V was cut by 0 bases and J by 2 bases, with 11 bases left in between. CDR3 nucleotide sequence: TGTGCCAGCAGCCAAGATTCGAGTATCACCTACGAGCAGTACTTC. Translating gives CASSQDSSITYEQYF.

This clonotype showed up just a few times. The rearrangement links TRBV9 to TRBJ2-1; either TRBD1 or TRBD2 may supply D (5 bases each). The CDR3 has 14 residues. V shed 0 bases and J shed 5 bases, with 9 bases lying between them. Germline V gene data show CDR1 as SGDLS and CDR2 as YYNGEE. Written as DNA, the CDR3 is TGTGCCAGCAGCGTAGGGGGGATAAACAATGAGCAGTTCTTC. It codes for CASSVGGINNEQFF.

This clonotype was counted ten times or more. The rearrangement uses TRBV7-2 and TRBJ2-3; D is unresolved. Trimming left V 5 bases short and J 7 bases short, with 7 bases between. Germline V CDR1 and CDR2: SGHTA, FQGNSA. This CDR3 has 11 residues. This chain's CDR3 is CASSPGYTQYF. CDR3 sequence (DNA): TGTGCCAGCAGCCCCGGTTATACGCAGTATTTT.

V and J are TRBV10-3 and TRBJ2-7; TRBD1 aligns across 7 bases. The CDR3 covers 14 residues. The germline V gene has CDR1 ENHRY and CDR2 SYGVKD. The V segment lost 2 bases and the J segment 2 bases; nucleotides outside the gene matches: 3. CDR3 loop: CAISEGTDTYEQYF. DNA of the CDR3: TGTGCCATCAGTGAGGGGACAGATACCTACGAGCAGTACTTC.

This clonotype was counted at least ten times. The chain has TRBV7-9 and TRBJ2-1; the match to TRBD2 covers 9 bases. Germline loops: CDR1 SEHNR, CDR2 FQNEAQ (reference sequence). Trimming took 1 base from V and 5 from J; bases not matched to a gene: 3. This CDR3 region has 15 residues. CDR3 sequence (DNA): TGTGCCAGCAGCTTAGATGTAGCGGGGGACAATGAGCAGTTCTTC. Translating gives CASSLDVAGDNEQFF.

The chain recombines TRBV30 with TRBJ1-3; 9 bases are a match to TRBD1. The CDR3 is made up of 12 amino acids. In germline, CDR1 is GTSNPN, CDR2 SVGIG (reference sequence). Trimming cost V 8 bases and J 4 bases; bases outside gene matches: 3. The CDR3 sequence is CANRGPGNTIYF. The CDR3 nucleotides read TGTGCCAACAGGGGGCCAGGAAACACCATATATTTT.

This clonotype occurred many times. The chain has TRBV7-3 and TRBJ2-1; D is unclear. The CDR3 runs to 15 residues. The germline V gene has CDR1 SGHTA and CDR2 FQGTGA. Trimming left V 5 bases short and J 0 bases short, with 11 bases between. CDR3 in amino acids: CASSRKESSYNEQFF. The CDR3 DNA reads as TGTGCCAGCAGCCGAAAAGAGAGCTCCTACAATGAGCAGTTCTTC. Combining the CDR3 with reference TRBV7-3 and TRBJ2-1 gives the whole variable domain GAGVSQTPSNKVTEKGKYVELRCDPISGHTALYWYRQSLGQGPEFLIYFQGTGAADDSGLPNDRFFAVRPEGSVSTLKIQRTERGDSAVYLCASSRKESSYNEQFFGPGTRLTVL.